This TCR beta chain was sequenced for a study of OX40 agonist ivuxolimab in advanced cancers. This clone was seen a handful of times. Its target is unknown. Assay used: immunoSEQ multiplex PCR; TCRdb lists only in-frame clones, some missing. Of tens of thousands of clones listed, about 80% are singletons. The study, taken as a whole, reports: Averaged across samples, CD8+ T cells carried more expanded clones than CD4+ did.

This sequence was found in an adult with an advanced solid tumor such as melanoma, head and neck, liver or kidney cancer. Sequencing used CD4+ or CD8+ T cells sorted from blood, obtained in a trial of the OX40 agonist ivuxolimab.

The CDR3 sequence is CASSSTGLADTEAFF. CDR3 nucleotides: TGTGCCAGCAGTTCGACAGGGCTGGCGGACACTGAAGCTTTCTTT. The chain joins TRBV5-4 to TRBJ1-1, with 7 bases lining up with TRBD1. The CDR3 runs 15 residues. CDR1 and CDR2 from the germline V gene are SGHNT and YYREEE (reference sequence). After removal of 5 bases from V and 3 bases from J, the junction contained 10 bases not matched to a gene.